Sequencing of this T cell receptor beta chain was carried out in a study of blood T cell repertoires in COVID-19. The CDR3 runs 13 residues. Germline V gene data show CDR1 as MNHEY and CDR2 as SVGAGI. Germline trimming cut 6 bases from V and 5 bases from J; bases unmatched to any gene: 6. Measured with immunoSEQ multiplex PCR; TCRdb has only the in-frame clones, and not every one. The table records approximately 220,000 clones, roughly four fifths of them present only once. Sample: peripheral blood. This chain connects TRBV6-5 to TRBJ2-7, with 8 bases identical to TRBD1. The source of this sequence is an older woman with acute or convalescent COVID-19. This CDR3 reads CASRADRGHEQYF. CDR3 in DNA: TGTGCCAGCAGAGCTGACAGGGGCCACGAGCAGTACTTC.